A selection of T cell receptor beta chains follows, all from one sample in a study of beta chain features in type 1 diabetes. Data came from immunoSEQ multiplex PCR; TCRdb stores just in-frame clones and leaves some out. The table includes fewer than 350,000 clones, 20% detected once. Sequencing used naive CD4+ T cells from blood. All receptors come from a woman aged 18-29 years in good health. Both conserved end residues are part of each CDR3.

v_gene	j_gene	CDR3aa
TRBV30	TRBJ2-3	CAWSGTIKAQYF
TRBV7-3	TRBJ1-6	CASSLNRGYNSPLHF
TRBV11-1	TRBJ2-3	CASSLAGLAGYTDTQYF
TRBV5-1	TRBJ2-3	CASSRSGTESTDTQYF
TRBV6-5	TRBJ1-2	CASSQDRKAYGYTF
TRBV9	TRBJ2-5	CASSVAGYQETQYF
TRBV4-1	TRBJ2-5	CASSQESMRPRQYF
TRBV27	TRBJ1-5	CASSTTADQPQHF
TRBV29-1	TRBJ1-5	CSVGDRANQPQHF
TRBV18	TRBJ2-1	CASSLDRSVNEQFF
TRBV6-5	TRBJ2-5	CASRRRVEETQYF
TRBV11-3	TRBJ2-1	CASASGPSNEQFF
TRBV30	TRBJ1-5	CAWRGQGNQPQHF
TRBV7-2	TRBJ2-7	CASSISVPYEQYF